Given below is one T cell receptor (beta chain) in context. Its antigen remains unidentified. The length of the CDR3 is 15 residues. J was trimmed by 2 bases and V by 1 base; bases with no gene match: 3. Germline CDR1 reads SGHTA; CDR2 reads FQGNSA. This sample is drawn from a study of human T cells and chemical hapten exposure. Across the study: Small volume differences among pooled libraries mainly caused per-sample TCR yield variation.

Each CDR3 protein is one row after TCRdb ran MiXCR on the RACE reads. The sample gives 300,000 to 450,000 distinct CDR3 sequences, 5.5% of which show up once; more than 8% is in the top ten. Findings and limits, study-wide: Significantly greater numbers of large CDR3 similarity clusters came from expanded TCRs than from controls.

Noted time point: pre-sensitization, week 0. Treatment denoted: therapeutic diphenylcyclopropenone sensitization with weekly scalp DPC. Patch tests were applied only after blood draws. Blood, whole and unfractionated, served as the source for total RNA extraction. This material consisted of whole blood, taken in connection with sensitization to the hapten diphenylcyclopropenone (DPC). The chain is built from TRBV7-2 and TRBJ2-3; 7 nucleotides agree with TRBD2. This TCR was recovered from a woman under 30 with alopecia areata. Some clones in this sample may be carry-over from other donors' samples. The DNA of the CDR3 is TGTGCCAGCAGCTTAGAGCGGGGCCACACAGATACGCAGTATTTT. It codes for CASSLERGHTDTQYF.